This T cell receptor beta chain appears in the sequencing data of a study of cytomegalovirus exposure and HLA in healthy donors. Looking at the study overall: The 500 to 750 first-cohort repertoires and the 120 or so validation repertoires shared the same platform, a later analysis reported.

The study, taken as a whole, reports: Cytomegalovirus status was reportedly diagnosed by the classifier with high sensitivity and specificity. In vitro testing confirmed three CMV-associated chains as specific for CMV antigens. Most TCR sequences were uncommon, yet certain public TCRs appeared in many donors.

TCRdb keeps only in-frame clones here, not all; method: immunoSEQ multiplex PCR. The data show 220,000 or so clones, roughly 80% seen once. A remark on this clone: The antigen is not known.

From germline, CDR1 is SGHRS and CDR2 YFSETQ. This CDR3 contains 12 residues. V was cut by 4 bases and J by 4 bases, with 9 bases left in between. What was sequenced was PBMCs. The clonotype was recovered from a woman in her late teens or twenties in good health and CMV-seronegative. The chain employs TRBV5-1 and TRBJ2-7; D unclear. Here the CDR3 reads CASSMTTYEQYF. In DNA, the CDR3 is TGCGCCAGCAGCATGACAACGTACGAGCAGTACTTC.